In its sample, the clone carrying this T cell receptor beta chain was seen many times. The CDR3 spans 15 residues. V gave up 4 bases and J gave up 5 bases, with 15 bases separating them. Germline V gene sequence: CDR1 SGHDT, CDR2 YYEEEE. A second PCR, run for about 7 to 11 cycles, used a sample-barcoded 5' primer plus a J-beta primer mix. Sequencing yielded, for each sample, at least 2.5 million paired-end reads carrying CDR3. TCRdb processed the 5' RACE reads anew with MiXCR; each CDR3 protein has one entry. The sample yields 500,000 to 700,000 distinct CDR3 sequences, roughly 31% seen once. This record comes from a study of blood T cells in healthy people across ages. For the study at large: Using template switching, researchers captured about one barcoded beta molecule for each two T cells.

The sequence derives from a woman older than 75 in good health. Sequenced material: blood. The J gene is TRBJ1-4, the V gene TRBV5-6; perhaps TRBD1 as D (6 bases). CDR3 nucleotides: TGTGCCAGCAGCGGCCGAGGGGGGCCGAATGAAAAACTGTTTTTT. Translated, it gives CASSGRGGPNEKLFF.